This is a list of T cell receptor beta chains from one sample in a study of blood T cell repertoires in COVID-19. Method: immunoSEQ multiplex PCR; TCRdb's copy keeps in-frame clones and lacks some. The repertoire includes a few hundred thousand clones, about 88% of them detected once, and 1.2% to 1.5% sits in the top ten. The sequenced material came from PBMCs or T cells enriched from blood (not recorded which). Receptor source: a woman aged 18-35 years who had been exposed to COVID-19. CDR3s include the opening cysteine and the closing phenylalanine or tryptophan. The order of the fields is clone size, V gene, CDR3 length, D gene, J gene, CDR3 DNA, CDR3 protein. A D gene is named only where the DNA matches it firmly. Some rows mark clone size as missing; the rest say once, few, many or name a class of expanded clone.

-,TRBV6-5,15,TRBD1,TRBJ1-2,TGTGCCAGCAGTCTTGACAGGGGCAGTCACTATGGCTACACCTTC,CASSLDRGSHYGYTF
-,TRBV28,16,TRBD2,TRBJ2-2,TGTGCCAGCAGTTTAGGGCTTGGGACTAGTTACGGGGAGCTGTTTTTT,CASSLGLGTSYGELFF
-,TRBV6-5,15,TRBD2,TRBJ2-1,TGTGCCAGCACCTTAAGTAGCGGGCATTACAATGAGCAGTTCTTC,CASTLSSGHYNEQFF
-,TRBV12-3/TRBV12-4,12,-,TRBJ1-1,TGTGCCAGCTCCCCGGGGGGTTCTGAAGCTTTCTTT,CASSPGGSEAFF
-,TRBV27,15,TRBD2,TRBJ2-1,TGTGCCAGCAAAGAACTAGCGGGAGCCCGCAATGAGCAGTTCTTC,CASKELAGARNEQFF
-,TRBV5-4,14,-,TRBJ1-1,TGTGCCAGCAGCTTGGTGGGCAGGAACACTGAAGCTTTCTTT,CASSLVGRNTEAFF
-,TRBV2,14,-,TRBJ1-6,TGTGCCAGCACTCCAGGTCCAGGGAACTCACCCCTCCACTTT,CASTPGPGNSPLHF
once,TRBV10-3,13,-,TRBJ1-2,TGTGCCATCAGTGATACCGTTCAGTATGGCTACACCTTC,CAISDTVQYGYTF
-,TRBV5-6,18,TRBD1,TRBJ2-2,TGTGCCAGCAGCTTGGTCTACAGGGGAGTAGGGGACACCGGGGAGCTGTTTTTT,CASSLVYRGVGDTGELFF
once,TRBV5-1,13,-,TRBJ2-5,TGCGCCAGCAGCCGGGGGTCCTCGGAGACCCAGTACTTC,CASSRGSSETQYF
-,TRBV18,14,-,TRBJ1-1,TGTGCCAGCTCACCAGTAGGACAGAACACTGAAGCTTTCTTT,CASSPVGQNTEAFF
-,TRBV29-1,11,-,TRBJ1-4,TGCAGCGTTGATCTAGGAGGGAAACTGTTTTTT,CSVDLGGKLFF
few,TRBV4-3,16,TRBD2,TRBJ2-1,TGCGCCAGCAGCCAAGAATTGGGGAGGGGAAGTCATGAGCAGTTCTTC,CASSQELGRGSHEQFF
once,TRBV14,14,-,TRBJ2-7,TGTGCCAGCAGCCAAGGCCTTCAGGGGTACGAGCAGTACTTC,CASSQGLQGYEQYF
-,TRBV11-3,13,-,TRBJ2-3,TGTGCCAGCAGTCCAGGCTCCACAGATACGCAGTATTTT,CASSPGSTDTQYF
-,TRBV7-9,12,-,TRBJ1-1,TGTGCCAGCAGCTTACAGAACACTGAAGCTTTCTTT,CASSLQNTEAFF
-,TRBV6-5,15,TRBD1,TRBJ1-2,TGTGCCAGCAGTACCCAGGGGGCGATAAACTATGGCTACACCTTC,CASSTQGAINYGYTF
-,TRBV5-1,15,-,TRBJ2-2,TGCGCCAGCAGCTCCGGACGGGGGAGCACCGGGGAGCTGTTTTTT,CASSSGRGSTGELFF
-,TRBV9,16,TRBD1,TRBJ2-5,TGTGCCAGCAGTGATAGGGACAGGGGTTTATTGGAGACCCAGTACTTC,CASSDRDRGLLETQYF
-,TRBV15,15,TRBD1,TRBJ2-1,TGTGCCACCAGCAGCTTGAAGACAGGGGTAGGCGAGCAGTTCTTC,CATSSLKTGVGEQFF
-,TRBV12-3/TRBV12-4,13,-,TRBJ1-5,TGTGCCAGCAGTCCGACAGGATATCAGCCCCAGCATTTT,CASSPTGYQPQHF
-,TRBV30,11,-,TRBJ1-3,TGTGCCTGGAGTCGGGGGGACACCATATATTTT,CAWSRGDTIYF
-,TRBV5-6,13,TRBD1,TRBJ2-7,TGTGCCAGCAGCGTGGGGACAGCTTACGAGCAGTACTTC,CASSVGTAYEQYF
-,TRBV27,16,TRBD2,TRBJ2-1,TGTGCCAGCAGTTTGTTAGGACTAGCGGCCTACAATGAGCAGTTCTTC,CASSLLGLAAYNEQFF
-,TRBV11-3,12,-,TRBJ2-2,TGTGCCAGCAGCCTCAGCGGCGGGGAGCTGTTTTTT,CASSLSGGELFF
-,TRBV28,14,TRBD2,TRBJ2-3,TGTGCCAGCAGTTTAGTAGCGGGCTTAACTTCGCAGTATTTT,CASSLVAGLTSQYF
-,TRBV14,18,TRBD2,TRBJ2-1,TGTGCCAGCAGCCAAGATATGTCTAGCGGGAGGAGATACAATGAGCAGTTCTTC,CASSQDMSSGRRYNEQFF
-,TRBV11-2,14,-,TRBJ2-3,TGTGCCAGCAGCATATCCCAGAGCACAGATACGCAGTATTTT,CASSISQSTDTQYF
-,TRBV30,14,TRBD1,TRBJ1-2,TGTGCCTGGAGTGTAGGGCTTAGGGGGCGCAGCTACACCTTC,CAWSVGLRGRSYTF
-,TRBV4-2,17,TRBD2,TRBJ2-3,TGTGCCAGCAGCCAAGAAGGGGCCGGGGGGGCGGCAGATACGCAGTATTTT,CASSQEGAGGAADTQYF
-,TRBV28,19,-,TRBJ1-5,TGTGCCAGCAGCCTACGTTCCCGACAGGTCCGGACGCGCAATCAGCCCCAGCATTTT,CASSLRSRQVRTRNQPQHF
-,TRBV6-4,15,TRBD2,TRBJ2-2,TGTGCCAGCAGTATTAGCGGGGGAAACACCGGGGAGCTGTTTTTT,CASSISGGNTGELFF
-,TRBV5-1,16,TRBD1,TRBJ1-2,TGCGCCAGCAGCCTCCGGACAGGGAAAGGAGTTGGGGGCTACACCTTC,CASSLRTGKGVGGYTF
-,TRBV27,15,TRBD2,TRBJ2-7,TGTGCCAGCAGTTTATCTCCTAGCGGGAACCACGAGCAGTACTTC,CASSLSPSGNHEQYF
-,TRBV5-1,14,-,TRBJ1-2,TGCGCCAGCAGCTTAATTGACAGCAACTATGGCTACACCTTC,CASSLIDSNYGYTF
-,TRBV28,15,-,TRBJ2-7,TGTGCCAGCACTAAAGGCAGGGGCCAACTCTACGAGCAGTACTTC,CASTKGRGQLYEQYF
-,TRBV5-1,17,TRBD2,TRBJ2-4,TGCGCCAGCAGCTTGGGTACTAGCGACCTCGTAAGCGGTCTTGGGGTCTTC,CASSLGTSDLVSGLGVF
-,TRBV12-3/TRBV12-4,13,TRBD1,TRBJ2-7,TGTGCCAGCACACAGGGGGCTTACAACGAGCAGTACTTC,CASTQGAYNEQYF
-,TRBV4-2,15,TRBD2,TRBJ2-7,TGTGCCAGCAGCCAAGAAGCACTAGCGGACTACGAGCAGTACTTC,CASSQEALADYEQYF
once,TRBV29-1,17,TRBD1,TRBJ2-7,TGCAGCGTTGTTGGGGGACAGGGGGCCATATTTTCCTACGAGCAGTACTTC,CSVVGGQGAIFSYEQYF
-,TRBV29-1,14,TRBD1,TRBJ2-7,TGCAGCGTGGGACAGGCGCCCGTCACCTACGAGCAGTACTTC,CSVGQAPVTYEQYF
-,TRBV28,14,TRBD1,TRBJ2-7,TGTGCCAGCAGTTTAGGCAGGGGGCTTCACGAGCAGTACTTC,CASSLGRGLHEQYF
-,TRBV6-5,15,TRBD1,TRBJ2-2,TGTGCCAGCAGTTACATGGGACAGCACACCGGGGAGCTGTTTTTT,CASSYMGQHTGELFF
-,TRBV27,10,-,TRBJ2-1,TGTGCCAGCAGGTTTCCGGAGCAGTTCTTC,CASRFPEQFF
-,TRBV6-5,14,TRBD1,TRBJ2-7,TGTGCCAGCAGTAATTGGGACAGCTCCTACGAGCAGTACTTC,CASSNWDSSYEQYF
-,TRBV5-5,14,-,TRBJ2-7,TGTGCCAGCAGTTTGACGCGCAGGGCCTACGAGCAGTACTTC,CASSLTRRAYEQYF
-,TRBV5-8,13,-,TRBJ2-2,TGTGCCAGCAGCGTGCAGTACACCGGGGAGCTGTTTTTT,CASSVQYTGELFF
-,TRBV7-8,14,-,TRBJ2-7,TGTGCCAGCAGCTCTCGGACAGACTCCTACGAGCAGTACTTC,CASSSRTDSYEQYF
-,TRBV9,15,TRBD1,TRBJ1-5,TGTGCCAGCAGCACTCCAGGGGGCCACAATCAGCCCCAGCATTTT,CASSTPGGHNQPQHF
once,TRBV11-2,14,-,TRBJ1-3,TGTGCCAGCTCCGGAGAGTTCTCTGGAAACACCATATATTTT,CASSGEFSGNTIYF
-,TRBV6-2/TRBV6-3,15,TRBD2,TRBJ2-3,TGTGCCAGCAGTATAGGGACTAGCGGAGCAGATACGCAGTATTTT,CASSIGTSGADTQYF
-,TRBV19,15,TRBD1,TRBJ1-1,TGTGCCAGTAGTTCGCGGCGACAGGGGGACACTGAAGCTTTCTTT,CASSSRRQGDTEAFF
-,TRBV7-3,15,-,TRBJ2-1,TGTGCCAGCAGCCCGGGCAGGGGCTCCTACAATGAGCAGTTCTTC,CASSPGRGSYNEQFF
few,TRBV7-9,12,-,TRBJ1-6,TGTGCCAGCAGCTCTTACAGTTCACCCCTCCACTTT,CASSSYSSPLHF